These 31 T cell receptor beta chains came from one sample sequenced in a study of cytomegalovirus exposure and HLA in healthy donors. In the PCR, 60 Vbeta and 13 Jbeta primers were used. Produced via immunoSEQ multiplex PCR; TCRdb's table is partial and in-frame only. The data show about 180,000 clones, roughly 80% seen once. Sequencing was carried out using PBMCs. Receptors were obtained from a woman in her 50s in good health and CMV-seropositive.

The J gene is TRBJ1-6, the V gene TRBV6-5; no definite D call. The ends were cut back, 7 bases at V and 5 bases at J, with 12 bases in the middle. The CDR3 has 14 amino acids. Germline CDR1 and CDR2: MNHEY and SVGAGI. CDR3 region: CASTPGSDNSPLHF. Here the CDR3 DNA reads TGTGCCAGCACCCCGGGGTCGGATAATTCACCCCTCCACTTT.

The chain combines TRBV7-9 with TRBJ1-2, with 9 bases aligning to TRBD1. V gave up 4 bases and J gave up 3 bases; unmatched junction bases: 6. The CDR3 totals 15 residues. CDR1 SEHNR and CDR2 FQNEAQ come from the germline V gene (reference sequence). CDR3 DNA: TGTGCCAGCAGCTCGTACAGGGGGCGAGACTATGGCTACACCTTC. It encodes CASSSYRGRDYGYTF.

V gene TRBV19 combines with J gene TRBJ1-6; 8 bases are shared with TRBD1. V was clipped by 8 bases and J by 4 bases; unmatched bases: 1. CDR3 length: 13 amino acids. CDR1 LNHDA and CDR2 SQIVND come from the germline V gene (reference sequence). The CDR3 reads CASGQGYNSPLHF. In DNA form, the CDR3 reads TGTGCCAGTGGACAGGGTTATAATTCACCCCTCCACTTT.

The chain combines TRBV5-6 with TRBJ2-4; possibly TRBD2 for D (6 bases). Germline-derived CDR1 and CDR2 are SGHDT and YYEEEE. V lost 6 bases and J 0 bases, leaving 16 bases between the germline ends. This CDR3 spans 16 amino acids. The CDR3 spells CASTLGGVLAKNIQYF. The CDR3 bases are TGTGCCAGCACCCTGGGCGGGGTCCTAGCCAAAAACATTCAGTACTTC.

The chain links TRBV6-5 to TRBJ1-5, with a tentative D call TRBD1 (5 bases). CDR3 length equals 14 residues. Trimming took off 9 bases at V and 5 bases at J, with 17 bases between the two ends. The germline CDR1 and CDR2 sequences are MNHEY and SVGAGI. CDR3 in amino acids: CASRKDSTDQPQHF. For the CDR3, the DNA is TGTGCCAGTCGGAAAGACAGTACCGATCAGCCCCAGCATTTT.

This clone was picked up a small number of times. The rearrangement links TRBV6-1 to TRBJ1-2, with 7 bases lining up with TRBD1. The V gene's germline CDR1 is MNHNS and CDR2 SASEGT. After removal of 7 bases from V and 2 bases from J, the junction contained 7 bases not matched to a gene. The CDR3 extends over 14 amino acids. CDR3 coding DNA: TGTGCCAGCAATGAGGGGGCCCTAAACTATGGCTACACCTTC. The encoded protein is CASNEGALNYGYTF.

This sequence joins TRBV6-5 and TRBJ2-7, with TRBD2 identical over 7 bases. The length of the CDR3 is 11 residues. Trimming took 6 bases from V and 9 from J; bases not matched to a gene: 5. The V gene's germline CDR1 is MNHEY and CDR2 SVGAGI. CDR3 region: CASRGGISQYF. CDR3 DNA: TGTGCCAGCAGGGGGGGGATATCGCAGTACTTC.

The chain combines TRBV7-2 with TRBJ1-2; the D is unclear. This CDR3 has 13 residues. The V end lost 2 bases, the J end lost 3 bases, and 7 bases lay between the germline ends. Per the germline V gene, CDR1 is SGHTA and CDR2 is FQGNSA. The CDR3 DNA reads as TGTGCCAGCAGCTTAAGTATAGACTATGGCTACACCTTC. Amino acids: CASSLSIDYGYTF.

This chain joins TRBV6-6 and TRBJ1-1; D is undetermined. Trimming took off 4 bases at V and 4 bases at J, with 10 bases between the two ends. Germline V gives CDR1 MNHNY, CDR2 SVGAGI (reference sequence). The CDR3 contains 13 residues. CDR3 sequence reads: CASSLRGSTEAFF. For the CDR3, the DNA is TGTGCCAGCAGTTTGAGAGGCAGCACTGAAGCTTTCTTT.

The chain links TRBV5-1 to TRBJ1-6, with D tentatively TRBD1 (5 bases). The CDR3 has 17 amino acids. CDR1 SGHRS and CDR2 YFSETQ come from the germline V gene. Trimming left V 4 bases short and J 1 base short, with 15 bases between. The CDR3 loop reads CASSPTGLGSYNSPLHF. As DNA, the CDR3 is TGCGCCAGCAGCCCAACAGGATTGGGGTCCTATAATTCACCCCTCCACTTT. The complete variable domain, with remaining parts taken from reference TRBV5-1 and TRBJ1-6, reads KAGVTQTPRYLIKTRGQQVTLSCSPISGHRSVSWYQQTPGQGLQFLFEYFSETQRNKGNFPGRFSGRQFSNSRSEMNVSTLELGDSALYLCASSPTGLGSYNSPLHFGNGTRLTVT.

The rearrangement uses TRBV7-2 and TRBJ2-1; D is possibly TRBD2 (5 bases). Germline-derived CDR1 and CDR2 are SGHTA and FQGNSA. The V end was cut by 4 bases, the J end by 4 bases, with 8 bases between. There are 13 residues in the CDR3. The CDR3 here is CASSSDSYNEQFF. The CDR3 coding sequence is TGTGCCAGCAGCTCGGACTCTTACAATGAGCAGTTCTTC.

The chain carries TRBV6-1 and TRBJ2-1; D gene unclear. This CDR3 spans 12 amino acids. Trimming removed 6 bases at V and 4 bases at J, with 7 bases between. Germline V gene sequence: CDR1 MNHNS, CDR2 SASEGT. CDR3 nucleotide sequence: TGTGCCAGCAGCGTACAGTACAATGAGCAGTTCTTC. It yields the protein CASSVQYNEQFF.

This chain uses TRBV6-1 with TRBJ1-1, with D unresolved. V was pared by 4 bases and J by 1 base, with 13 bases between. The germline V gene encodes CDR1 MNHNS and CDR2 SASEGT. This CDR3 is built from 15 residues. CDR3 nucleotides: TGTGCCAGCAGTGTGCACAGCTACCCGAACACTGAAGCTTTCTTT. Translated, it gives CASSVHSYPNTEAFF.

With regard to this clone: The junction does not match germline at one end; this may be a read error. CDR3 in DNA: TGTTCCAGCAGCTTCGAGCCTAACTCCTACGAGCAGTACTTC. Translation: CSSSFEPNSYEQYF. The chain combines TRBV7-9 with TRBJ2-7; D not resolved. The length of the CDR3 is 14 residues. Germline values: CDR1 SEHNR, CDR2 FQNEAQ (reference sequence).

This chain uses TRBV6-5 with TRBJ1-3; no reliable D call. The CDR3 consists of 15 residues. CDR1 and CDR2 (germline): MNHEY, SVGAGI. V lost 2 bases and J 2 bases, leaving 10 bases between the germline ends. For the CDR3, the DNA is TGTGCCAGCAGTTACGGCAGATATGCTGGAAACACCATATATTTT. Its translation is CASSYGRYAGNTIYF.

The gene calls are TRBV4-1 and TRBJ2-5; 12 bases are a match to TRBD2. The CDR3 spans 16 residues. V dropped 0 bases and J dropped 3; count of bases not matched to a gene: 2. In germline, CDR1 is MGHRA, CDR2 YSYEKL. As DNA, the CDR3 is TGCGCCAGCAGCCAAGAGGGACTAGCGGGCAAAGAGACCCAGTACTTC. This codes for CASSQEGLAGKETQYF.

The chain links TRBV5-1 to TRBJ2-7; 8 bases line up with TRBD2. The CDR3 spans 16 residues. With V trimmed by 0 bases and J by 5 bases, 10 bases remained unmatched. CDR1 is SGHRS, CDR2 YFSETQ, per germline. CDR3 region: CASSLGGSGGRHEQYF. The CDR3 nucleotides read TGCGCCAGCAGCTTGGGGGGGAGCGGGGGCCGCCACGAGCAGTACTTC.

The chain joins TRBV5-6 to TRBJ1-5, with D perhaps matching TRBD1 (6 bases). This CDR3 is 17 amino acids long. Trimming pared 0 bases from V and 10 bases from J, leaving 23 bases between. Germline CDR1 and CDR2: SGHDT and YYEEEE. CDR3 nucleotide sequence: TGTGCCAGCAGCTTGGGGGTAGGGGGACATAGAGGGGACCCCCAGCATTTT. It codes for CASSLGVGGHRGDPQHF.

A few counts support this clone. V and J are TRBV29-1 and TRBJ2-7; TRBD1 matches at 7 bases. Germline V CDR1 and CDR2: SQVTM, ANQGSEA. The CDR3 totals 14 residues. Trimming at V came to 6 bases and at J to 0 bases, leaving 8 bases not matched to a gene. In DNA form, the CDR3 reads TGCAGCGTAGTGGACAGGTCGAGCTCCTACGAGCAGTACTTC. Translated, it gives CSVVDRSSSYEQYF.

V is TRBV5-8 and J is TRBJ2-2; perhaps TRBD2 as D (6 bases). V was cut by 6 bases and J by 4 bases, with 13 bases left in between. The CDR3 covers 14 residues. Germline V lookup: CDR1 SGHTS, CDR2 YDEGEE. The CDR3 DNA follows: TGTGCCAGCAAAACGGGGGTAACCACCGGGGAGCTGTTTTTT. It is translated as CASKTGVTTGELFF.

This rearrangement joins TRBV5-1 to TRBJ2-3, with 8 bases identical to TRBD2. V shed 1 base and J 0 bases; nucleotides not matched to a gene: 4. The CDR3 has 16 residues. The germline CDR1 and CDR2 sequences are SGHRS and YFSETQ. The CDR3 here is CASSLLIAGSTDTQYF. The CDR3 bases are TGCGCCAGCAGCTTGCTCATAGCGGGGAGCACAGATACGCAGTATTTT.

J is TRBJ2-5 and V is TRBV2; TRBD2 matches at 7 bases. The V segment lost 2 bases and the J segment 4 bases; nucleotides outside the gene matches: 10. Germline values: CDR1 SNHLY, CDR2 FYNNEI. This CDR3 has 16 amino acids. The CDR3 nucleotides are TGTGCCAGCAGTGAAAGGACTAGGCGGGTTTCAGAGACCCAGTACTTC. Translated, it gives CASSERTRRVSETQYF.

The rearrangement joins TRBV10-1 to TRBJ2-5; no clear D gene. The V end lost 4 bases, the J end lost 5 bases, and 11 bases lay between the germline ends. Germline-derived CDR1 and CDR2 are WNHNN and SYGVQD (reference sequence). The CDR3 is made up of 13 amino acids. The CDR3 region is CASSGFSRETQYF. The CDR3, as DNA: TGCGCCAGCAGTGGTTTCAGTCGTGAGACCCAGTACTTC.

The chain has TRBV5-4 and TRBJ1-2; D not certain. The CDR3 is 16 amino acids. Trimming shortened V by 1 base and J by 0 bases, and 13 bases separated the two germline ends. Germline CDR1 SGHNT, CDR2 YYREEE (reference sequence). As DNA, the CDR3 is TGTGCCAGCAGCTTGACCTCCACAGCTACTAACTATGGCTACACCTTC. Amino acids: CASSLTSTATNYGYTF.

V gene TRBV27 combines with J gene TRBJ2-3; 7 bases map to TRBD1. The CDR3 sequence is 15 residues long. V lost 3 bases and J lost 4; bases outside the gene matches: 7. Germline V gives CDR1 MNHEY, CDR2 SMNVEV (reference sequence). In DNA, the CDR3 is TGTGCCAGCAGTTTGAAGGGGGCGAAAGCAGATACGCAGTATTTT. As protein: CASSLKGAKADTQYF.

The CDR3 DNA is TGTGCCAGCCGCCAGGGACAGGGATCCTACGAGCAGTACTTC. Encoded protein: CASRQGQGSYEQYF. The rearrangement joins TRBV5-5 to TRBJ2-7; 9 bases align to TRBD1. The germline V gene has CDR1 SGHKS and CDR2 YYEKEE (reference sequence). The CDR3 contains 14 residues. The V and J ends lost 7 bases and 1 base, in that order; junction bases with no gene match: 6.

The chain links TRBV19 to TRBJ1-5; 7 bases match TRBD1. Losses at the gene ends were 3 bases for V and 0 bases for J; bases not matched to a gene: 2. The CDR3 contains 15 residues. From germline, CDR1 is LNHDA and CDR2 SQIVND (reference sequence). CDR3 sequence (DNA): TGTGCCAGTAGTATCGGGACAGTTAGCAATCAGCCCCAGCATTTT. Encoded protein: CASSIGTVSNQPQHF.

V is TRBV19 and J is TRBJ1-5; D is ambiguous. The germline CDR1 and CDR2 sequences are LNHDA and SQIVND (reference sequence). This CDR3 is 12 amino acids long. V lost 3 bases and J lost 7, with 7 bases in between. Here the CDR3 DNA reads TGTGCCAGTAGTATGATACGGCAGCCCCAGCATTTT. Its translation is CASSMIRQPQHF.

V is TRBV5-6 and J is TRBJ2-7; TRBD2 might be the D (6 bases). This CDR3 is 12 amino acids long. CDR1 is SGHDT and CDR2 is YYEEEE in the germline V gene. Trimming stripped 6 bases from V and 3 bases from J, with 10 bases between. Here the CDR3 reads CASTLEGYEQYF. DNA of the CDR3: TGTGCCAGCACACTGGAGGGCTACGAGCAGTACTTC.

The chain couples TRBV2 to TRBJ1-5, with D tentatively TRBD1 (6 bases). Germline CDR1 reads SNHLY; CDR2 reads FYNNEI. V was trimmed by 4 bases and J by 1 base, leaving 8 bases between them. The length of the CDR3 is 14 residues. CDR3 sequence: CASSAQGSNQPQHF. The DNA of the CDR3 is TGTGCCAGCAGTGCACAGGGAAGCAATCAGCCCCAGCATTTT.

The rearrangement uses TRBV5-5 and TRBJ1-5; 7 bases match TRBD1. Trimming at V came to 3 bases and at J to 7 bases, leaving 1 base not matched to a gene. Germline V lookup: CDR1 SGHKS, CDR2 YYEKEE (reference sequence). The CDR3 is 12 amino acids. CDR3 DNA sequence: TGTGCCAGCAGCTGGACAGGCCAGCCCCAGCATTTT. Encoded protein: CASSWTGQPQHF.